A single sample is the source of the 13 T cell receptor beta chains below, sequenced in a study of T cells after yellow fever vaccination. One entry per CDR3 protein, called by TCRdb with MiXCR from the 5' RACE reads. Here the sample spans roughly 340,000 distinct CDR3 sequences, almost 4% being singletons. The sequencing used PBMCs, collected 5 days after the yellow fever booster vaccination. The receptor set was obtained from a young man who received the YFV17D yellow fever vaccine.

The sample holds a few counts of this clonotype. This rearrangement joins TRBV6-2 or TRBV6-3 to TRBJ2-4; the D gene is possibly TRBD1 (6 bases). Germline loops: CDR1 MNHEY, CDR2 SVGEGT. The CDR3 loop spans 15 amino acids. The ends were cut back, 6 bases at V and 0 bases at J, with 12 bases in the middle. This CDR3 reads CASRPPRGAKNIQYF. CDR3 DNA sequence: TGTGCCAGCAGACCACCCAGGGGAGCCAAAAACATTCAGTACTTC.

There are a few counts of this clonotype. The rearrangement links TRBV5-1 to TRBJ1-1; D is unclear. The germline gives CDR1 SGHRS, CDR2 YFSETQ. Trimming shortened V by 5 bases and J by 2 bases, and 7 bases separated the two germline ends. CDR3 length: 12 residues. This chain's CDR3 is CASSGINTEAFF. The DNA for the CDR3 is TGCGCCAGCAGTGGAATTAACACTGAAGCTTTCTTT.

The rearrangement uses TRBV5-6 and TRBJ1-1; D is undetermined. CDR3 length equals 12 residues. V was pared by 0 bases and J by 10 bases, with 10 bases between. The V gene's germline CDR1 is SGHDT and CDR2 YYEEEE. The CDR3 loop is CASSLAGPGAFF. The CDR3 DNA follows: TGTGCCAGCAGCTTGGCAGGTCCCGGAGCTTTCTTT.

This clonotype was counted only a few times. This sequence joins TRBV12-3 or TRBV12-4 and TRBJ1-2; D is undetermined. CDR3 length equals 15 residues. The ends were cut back, 0 bases at V and 4 bases at J, with 12 bases in the middle. The CDR3 region has the DNA TGTGCCAGCAGTTTAGCGCTCGGCGGATCCTATGGCTACACCTTC. This gives the protein CASSLALGGSYGYTF.

This clonotype was recorded many times. The chain joins TRBV4-3 to TRBJ1-6, with D perhaps matching TRBD1 (5 bases). Per the germline V gene, CDR1 is LGHNA and CDR2 is YSLEER. The V gene lost 1 base and the J gene lost 8 bases, with 9 bases spanning the gap. The CDR3 runs 14 residues. For the CDR3, the DNA is TGCGCCAGCAGCCAAGGAAGGGGTGATTCACCCCTCCACTTT. Amino acids: CASSQGRGDSPLHF.

The gene calls are TRBV4-3 and TRBJ1-2; D remains unclear. The CDR3 spans 16 residues. Trimming shortened V by 0 bases and J by 2 bases, and 13 bases separated the two germline ends. Germline V CDR1 and CDR2: LGHNA, YSLEER. CDR3: CASSQEIYRKNYGYTF. CDR3 coding DNA: TGCGCCAGCAGCCAAGAGATTTACCGGAAAAACTATGGCTACACCTTC.

This clonotype was counted only a few times. V usage is TRBV5-1 and J usage is TRBJ2-1, with 9 bases lining up with TRBD1. The J segment lost 8 bases and the V segment lost 4 bases, leaving 7 bases of the junction unmatched. The CDR3 consists of 14 residues. The germline CDR1 and CDR2 sequences are SGHRS and YFSETQ. The CDR3 sequence is CASSVRTGADEQFF. DNA for the CDR3: TGCGCCAGCAGCGTTCGGACAGGGGCGGATGAGCAGTTCTTC.

In this sample, this clonotype turned up a few times. The chain is built from TRBV7-2 and TRBJ2-5, with TRBD2 matching over 8 bases. The CDR3 has 17 amino acids. Germline lookup yields CDR1 SGHTA and CDR2 FQGNSA. V lost 2 bases, J lost 1 base, and 9 bases stayed unmatched. The CDR3 nucleotides are TGTGCCAGCAGCTTATTGGGCCTAGCGGGTCCCCAAGAGACCCAGTACTTC. Translated: CASSLLGLAGPQETQYF.

This clonotype has a handful of counts. The chain joins TRBV20-1 to TRBJ2-2, with 10 bases lining up with TRBD1. CDR3 length: 14 amino acids. After removal of 1 base from V and 7 bases from J, the junction contained 3 bases not matched to a gene. From germline, CDR1 is DFQATT and CDR2 SNEGSKA (reference sequence). The CDR3 sequence is CSARGQGAGGELFF. CDR3 DNA sequence: TGCAGTGCTAGAGGACAGGGGGCAGGCGGGGAGCTGTTTTTT.

This clonotype was recorded many times. The chain couples TRBV20-1 to TRBJ1-2; 11 nucleotides align to TRBD1. This CDR3 has 14 amino acids. The J segment lost 8 bases and the V segment lost 5 bases, leaving 10 bases of the junction unmatched. CDR1 is DFQATT and CDR2 is SNEGSKA in the germline V gene (reference sequence). CDR3 sequence (DNA): TGCAGTGCTCACCCCGCGGGACAGGGGGTCGGCTACACCTTC. Translated: CSAHPAGQGVGYTF.

The sample holds a few counts of this clonotype. J is TRBJ2-1 and V is TRBV18, with D maybe TRBD1 (5 bases). The germline gives CDR1 KGHSH, CDR2 LQKENI. The CDR3 runs to 15 residues. Trimming left V 2 bases short and J 4 bases short, with 12 bases between. This CDR3 reads CASSPMAGSYNEQFF. The CDR3 bases are TGTGCCAGCTCACCAATGGCAGGGTCGTACAATGAGCAGTTCTTC.

This clonotype has a count of ten or more. This rearrangement joins TRBV6-2 or TRBV6-3 to TRBJ2-7; D may be TRBD2 (6 bases). This CDR3 contains 14 residues. Germline V gene sequence: CDR1 MNHEY, CDR2 SVGEGT. V was clipped by 5 bases and J by 4 bases, with 15 bases between them. CDR3 protein: CASSPQIGGYEQYF. The CDR3, as DNA: TGTGCCAGCAGTCCCCAAATCGGGGGATACGAGCAGTACTTC.

This clonotype was counted only a few times. This sequence joins TRBV13 and TRBJ1-1; D might be TRBD1 (5 bases). Germline CDR1 reads PRHDT; CDR2 reads FYEKMQ (reference sequence). The CDR3 totals 13 residues. V shed 2 bases and J shed 8 bases, with 12 bases lying between them. CDR3 sequence (DNA): TGTGCCAGCAGCTTAAGGGACGGTTACGAAGCTTTCTTT. Its protein product is CASSLRDGYEAFF.